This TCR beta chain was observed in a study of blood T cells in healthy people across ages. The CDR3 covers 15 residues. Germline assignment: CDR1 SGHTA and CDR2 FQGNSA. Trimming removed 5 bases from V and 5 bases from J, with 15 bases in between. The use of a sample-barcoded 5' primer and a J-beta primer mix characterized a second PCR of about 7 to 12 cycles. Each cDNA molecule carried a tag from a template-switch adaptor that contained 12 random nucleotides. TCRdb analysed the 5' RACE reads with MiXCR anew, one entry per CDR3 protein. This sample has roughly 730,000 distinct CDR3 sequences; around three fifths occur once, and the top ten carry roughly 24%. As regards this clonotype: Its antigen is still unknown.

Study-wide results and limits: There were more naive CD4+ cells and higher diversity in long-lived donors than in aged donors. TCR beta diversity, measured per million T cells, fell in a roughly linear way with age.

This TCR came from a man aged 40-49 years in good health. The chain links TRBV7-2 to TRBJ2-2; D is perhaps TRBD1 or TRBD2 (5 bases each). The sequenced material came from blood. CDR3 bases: TGTGCCAGCAGCCCCTGGGGACCGCGGACCGGGGAGCTGTTTTTT. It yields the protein CASSPWGPRTGELFF.